This TCR beta chain was profiled in a study of T cell responses to AZD1222 COVID-19 vaccine. Study-level information: Researchers grouped second doses given at about 4 or about 12 weeks into one pool. Regarding the study as a whole: Compared with day 0, the breadth and depth of the Spike-specific TCR repertoire rose significantly after two doses of AZD1222.

This CDR3 region has 14 residues. CDR1 MNHEY and CDR2 SMNVEV come from the germline V gene (reference sequence). V was trimmed by 3 bases and J by 3 bases, leaving 9 bases between them. Here immunoSEQ multiplex PCR was the method, and the copy in TCRdb shows in-frame clones only, minus some. This repertoire shows around 180,000 clones, roughly 92% found once; its top ten account for roughly a tenth. About this clone itself: What it binds is not known.

The rearrangement links TRBV27 to TRBJ1-5; D not certain. Sequencing used peripheral blood, obtained on day 0 of AZD1222 vaccination. The TCR comes from an adult in good health. The CDR3, as DNA: TGTGCCAGCAGTTTCGGCTCCTCCAATCAGCCCCAGCATTTT. This gives the protein CASSFGSSNQPQHF.